This T cell receptor (beta chain) was profiled in a study of shared clonotypes between healthy human individuals. Whole-study results and caveats: Generally, naive subsets (rather than memory subsets) showed larger estimated richness.

As to this clone: Its antigen is as yet unknown. One end of the junction varies from germline; a read error may be responsible.

Profiling relied on immunoSEQ multiplex PCR, and the TCRdb table lists in-frame clones only, not all of them. This sample carries 740,000 or so clones, 55% to 85% of them seen once, and the ten largest clones take 1.5% to 2%. The CDR3 is made up of 15 amino acids. Germline CDR1 and CDR2: SGHTA and FQGNSA. The V gene is TRBV7-2, the J gene TRBJ2-1; 9 bases line up with TRBD2. The material sequenced was memory CD4+ T cells sorted from blood. The sample's subset: CD45RA-negative fraction. This TCR was sampled from a woman aged 30 to 39 in good health. In DNA, the CDR3 is TGTGCCAGCAGCCGCATGGGGGGAGATAGCGGGAGATTGGTCTTC. Encoded protein: CASSRMGGDSGRLVF.